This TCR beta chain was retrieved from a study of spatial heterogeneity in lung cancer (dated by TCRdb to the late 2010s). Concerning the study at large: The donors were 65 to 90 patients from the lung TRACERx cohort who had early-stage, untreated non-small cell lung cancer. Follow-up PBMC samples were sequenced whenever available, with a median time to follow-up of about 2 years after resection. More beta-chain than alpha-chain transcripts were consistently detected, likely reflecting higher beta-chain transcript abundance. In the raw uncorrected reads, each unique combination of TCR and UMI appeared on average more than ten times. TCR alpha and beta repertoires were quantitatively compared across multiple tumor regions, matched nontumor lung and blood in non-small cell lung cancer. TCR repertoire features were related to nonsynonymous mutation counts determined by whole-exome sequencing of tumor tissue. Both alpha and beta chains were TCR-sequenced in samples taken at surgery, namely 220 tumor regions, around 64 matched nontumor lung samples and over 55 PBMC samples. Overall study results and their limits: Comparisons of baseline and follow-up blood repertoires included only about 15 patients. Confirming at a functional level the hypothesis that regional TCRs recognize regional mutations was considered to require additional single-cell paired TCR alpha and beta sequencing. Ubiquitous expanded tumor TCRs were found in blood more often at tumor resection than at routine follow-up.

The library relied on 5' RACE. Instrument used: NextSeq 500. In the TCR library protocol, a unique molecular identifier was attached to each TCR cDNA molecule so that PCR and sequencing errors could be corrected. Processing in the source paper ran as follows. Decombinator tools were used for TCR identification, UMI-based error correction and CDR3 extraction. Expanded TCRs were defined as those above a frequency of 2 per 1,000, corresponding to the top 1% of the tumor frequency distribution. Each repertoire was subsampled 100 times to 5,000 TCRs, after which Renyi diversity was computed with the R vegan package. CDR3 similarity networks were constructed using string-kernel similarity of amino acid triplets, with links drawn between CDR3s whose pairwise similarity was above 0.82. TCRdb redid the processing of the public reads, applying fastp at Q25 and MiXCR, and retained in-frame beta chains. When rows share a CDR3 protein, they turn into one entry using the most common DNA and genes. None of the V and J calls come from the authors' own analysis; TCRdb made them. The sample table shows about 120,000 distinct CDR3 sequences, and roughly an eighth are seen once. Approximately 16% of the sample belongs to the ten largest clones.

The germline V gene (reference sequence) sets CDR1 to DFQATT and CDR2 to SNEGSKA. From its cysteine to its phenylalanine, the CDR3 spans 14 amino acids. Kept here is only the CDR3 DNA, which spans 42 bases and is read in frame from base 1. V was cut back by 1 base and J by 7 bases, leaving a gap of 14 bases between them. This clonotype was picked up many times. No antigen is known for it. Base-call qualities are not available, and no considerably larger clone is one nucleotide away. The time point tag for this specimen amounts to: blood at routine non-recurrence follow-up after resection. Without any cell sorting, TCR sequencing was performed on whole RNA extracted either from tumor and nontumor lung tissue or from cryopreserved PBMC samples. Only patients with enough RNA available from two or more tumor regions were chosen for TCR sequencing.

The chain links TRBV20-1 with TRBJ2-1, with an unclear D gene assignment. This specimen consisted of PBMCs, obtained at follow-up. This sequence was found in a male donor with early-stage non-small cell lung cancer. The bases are TGCAGTGCTAGAGGACCAAGAAAGGTGAATGAGCAGTTCTTC. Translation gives CSARGPRKVNEQFF.